This T cell receptor beta chain was identified during a study of T cells in localized non-small cell lung cancer. Data came from immunoSEQ multiplex PCR; TCRdb stores just in-frame clones and leaves some out. The sample carries around 10,000 clones, 70% to 90% recorded once. This clone was counted a single time. Its cognate antigen is unknown. The CDR3 spans 12 residues. Germline V lookup: CDR1 SGHTA, CDR2 FQGNSA. V was pared by 5 bases and J by 8 bases, with 10 bases between. Regarding the study as a whole: Appearing in adjacent lung were a median about 50 of the top 100 tumor clones.

The sequence came from a male donor at least 60 years old with stage III lung adenocarcinoma. V gene TRBV7-2 combines with J gene TRBJ2-1, with D unresolved. The material was peripheral blood, obtained before any cancer treatment. CDR3 nucleotides: TGTGCCAGCAGCGAAACCAGTTATGAGCAGTTCTTC. Protein sequence: CASSETSYEQFF.